This T cell receptor (beta chain) emerged from a study of CD8+ T cells in alopecia areata. The wider study: Dosing with tofacitinib proceeded for 6 to 18 months, followed by 6 months off drug.

General study points: Lesional scalp, notably in alopecia totalis/universalis, had clonality above that of normal scalp. With just one nonresponder, it is still uncertain whether baseline CD8+ expansion relates to response. Throughout tofacitinib, many expanded lesional clones continued to persist in scalp and blood.

In the case of this clone: What it binds is unknown. Other DNA variants within this sample encode the same CDR3.

The germline V gene encodes CDR1 SQVTM and CDR2 ANQGSEA. V lost 7 bases to trimming and J lost 1 base, with 9 bases between them. The CDR3 is 12 amino acids. Sample treatment: oral pan-JAK inhibitor, 5-10 mg twice daily. Reverse transcription of extracted RNA yielded cDNA, which provided the sequencing template. Produced via immunoSEQ multiplex PCR; TCRdb's table is partial and in-frame only. The sample lists hundreds of thousands of clones, just over 65% seen once, with roughly 1.2% in the top ten. The sequences come from CD4+ T cells sorted from blood, collected at week 44, from a patient treated with tofacitinib. The chain joins TRBV29-1 to TRBJ2-3; either TRBD1 or TRBD2 may fit D (5 bases each). The origin of this receptor is a human donor with alopecia areata. The CDR3 DNA sequence: TGCAGCGCCGGGGACGGCACAGATACGCAGTATTTT. Encoded protein: CSAGDGTDTQYF.